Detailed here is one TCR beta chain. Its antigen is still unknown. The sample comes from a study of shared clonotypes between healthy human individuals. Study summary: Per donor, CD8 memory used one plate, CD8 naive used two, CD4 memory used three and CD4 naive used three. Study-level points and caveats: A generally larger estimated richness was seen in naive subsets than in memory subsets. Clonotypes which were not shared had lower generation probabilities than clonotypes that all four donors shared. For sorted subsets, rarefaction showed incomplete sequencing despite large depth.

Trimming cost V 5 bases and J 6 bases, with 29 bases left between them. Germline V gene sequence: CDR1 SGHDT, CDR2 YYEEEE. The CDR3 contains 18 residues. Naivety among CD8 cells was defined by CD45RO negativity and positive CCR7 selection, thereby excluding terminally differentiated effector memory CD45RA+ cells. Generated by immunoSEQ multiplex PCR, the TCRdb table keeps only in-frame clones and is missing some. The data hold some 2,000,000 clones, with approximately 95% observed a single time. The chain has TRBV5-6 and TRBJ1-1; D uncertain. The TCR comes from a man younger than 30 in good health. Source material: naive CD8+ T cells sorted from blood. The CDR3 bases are TGTGCCAGCAGTCTCTCCCCGGTAGCGAGTTTCGCAGATTCTGAAGCTTTCTTT. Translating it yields CASSLSPVASFADSEAFF.